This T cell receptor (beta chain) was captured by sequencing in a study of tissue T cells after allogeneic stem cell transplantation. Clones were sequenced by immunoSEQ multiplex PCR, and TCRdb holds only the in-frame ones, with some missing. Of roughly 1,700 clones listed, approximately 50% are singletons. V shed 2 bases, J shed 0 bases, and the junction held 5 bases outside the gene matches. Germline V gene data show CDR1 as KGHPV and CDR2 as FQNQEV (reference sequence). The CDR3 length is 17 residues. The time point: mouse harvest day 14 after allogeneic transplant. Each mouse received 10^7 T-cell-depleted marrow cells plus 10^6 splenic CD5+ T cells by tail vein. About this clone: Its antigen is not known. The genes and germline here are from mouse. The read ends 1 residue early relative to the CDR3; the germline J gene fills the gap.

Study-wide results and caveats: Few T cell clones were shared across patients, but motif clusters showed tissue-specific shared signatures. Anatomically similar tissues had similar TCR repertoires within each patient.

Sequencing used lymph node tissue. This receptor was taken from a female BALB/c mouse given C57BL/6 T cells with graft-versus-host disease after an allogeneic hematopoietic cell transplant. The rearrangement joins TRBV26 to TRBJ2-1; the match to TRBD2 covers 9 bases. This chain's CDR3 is CASSLIGGAYNYAEQFF. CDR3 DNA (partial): TGTGCCAGCAGTCTGATTGGGGGGGCCTATAACTATGCTGAGCAGTTC. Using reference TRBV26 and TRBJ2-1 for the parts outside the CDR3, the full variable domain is NSKVIQTPRYLVKGQGQKAKMRCIPEKGHPVVFWYQQNKNNEFKFLINFQNQEVLQQIDMTEKRFSAECPSNSPCSLEIQSSEAGDSALYLCASSLIGGAYNYAEQFFGPGTRLTVL.